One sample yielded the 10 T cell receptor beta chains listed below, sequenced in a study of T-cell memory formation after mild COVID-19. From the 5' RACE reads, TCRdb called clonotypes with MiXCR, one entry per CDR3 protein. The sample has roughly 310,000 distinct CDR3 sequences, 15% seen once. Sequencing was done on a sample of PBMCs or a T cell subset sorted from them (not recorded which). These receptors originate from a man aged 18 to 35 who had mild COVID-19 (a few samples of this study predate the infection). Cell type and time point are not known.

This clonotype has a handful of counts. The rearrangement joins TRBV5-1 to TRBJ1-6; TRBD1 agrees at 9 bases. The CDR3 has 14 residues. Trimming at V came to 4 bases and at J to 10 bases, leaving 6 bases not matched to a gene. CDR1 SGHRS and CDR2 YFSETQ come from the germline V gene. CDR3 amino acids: CASSMGQGDSPLHF. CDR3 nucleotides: TGCGCCAGCAGCATGGGACAGGGTGACTCACCCCTCCACTTT.

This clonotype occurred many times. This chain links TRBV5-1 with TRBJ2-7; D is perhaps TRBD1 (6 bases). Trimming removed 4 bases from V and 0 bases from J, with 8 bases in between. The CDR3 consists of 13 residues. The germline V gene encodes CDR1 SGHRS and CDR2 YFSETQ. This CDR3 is CASSEDSSYEQYF. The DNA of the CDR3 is TGCGCCAGCAGCGAGGACAGCTCCTACGAGCAGTACTTC.

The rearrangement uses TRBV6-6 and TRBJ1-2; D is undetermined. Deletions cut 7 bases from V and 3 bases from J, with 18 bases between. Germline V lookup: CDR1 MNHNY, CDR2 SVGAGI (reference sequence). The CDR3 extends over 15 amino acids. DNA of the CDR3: TGTGCCAGCATGGGTGTCACAGTCGTCGACTATGGCTACACCTTC. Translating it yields CASMGVTVVDYGYTF.

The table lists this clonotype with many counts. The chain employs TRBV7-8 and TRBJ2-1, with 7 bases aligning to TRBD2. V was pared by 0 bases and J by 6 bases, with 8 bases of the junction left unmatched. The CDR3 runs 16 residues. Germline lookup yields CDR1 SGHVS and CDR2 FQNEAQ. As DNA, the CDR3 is TGTGCCAGCAGCTTAGCGCACGGGGGGTCGGTCAATGAGCAGTTCTTC. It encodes CASSLAHGGSVNEQFF.

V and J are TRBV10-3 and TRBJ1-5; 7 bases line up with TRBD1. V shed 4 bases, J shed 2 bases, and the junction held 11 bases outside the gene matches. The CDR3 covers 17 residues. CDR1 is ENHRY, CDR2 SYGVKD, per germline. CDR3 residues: CAISGQGGIEGNQPQHF. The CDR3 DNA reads TGTGCCATCAGTGGACAGGGTGGAATCGAAGGCAATCAGCCCCAGCATTTT.

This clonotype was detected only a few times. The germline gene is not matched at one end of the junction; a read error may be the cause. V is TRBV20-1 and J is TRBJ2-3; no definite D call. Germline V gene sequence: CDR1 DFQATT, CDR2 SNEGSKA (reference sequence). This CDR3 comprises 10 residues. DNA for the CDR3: TGCAGTGCTAGCAGAGATACGCAGTATTTT. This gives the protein CSASRDTQYF.

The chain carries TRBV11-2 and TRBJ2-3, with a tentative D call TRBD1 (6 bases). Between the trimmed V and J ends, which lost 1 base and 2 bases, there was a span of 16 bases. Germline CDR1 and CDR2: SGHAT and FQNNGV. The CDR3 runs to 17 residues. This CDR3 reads CASSLVTAGAPTDTQYF. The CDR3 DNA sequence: TGTGCCAGCAGCTTAGTTACGGCAGGGGCCCCCACAGATACGCAGTATTTT.

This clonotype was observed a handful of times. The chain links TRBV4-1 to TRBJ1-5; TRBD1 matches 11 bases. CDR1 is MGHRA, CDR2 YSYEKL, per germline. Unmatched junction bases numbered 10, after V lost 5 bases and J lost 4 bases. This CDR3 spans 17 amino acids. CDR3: CASSSRGRDRGNQPQHF. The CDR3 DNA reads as TGCGCCAGCAGCTCTCGGGGCAGGGACAGGGGGAATCAGCCCCAGCATTTT.

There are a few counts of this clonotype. The CDR3 bases are TGTGCCAGCAGCCAAGATCTCGGGCCCCTTCCCTACAATGACCAGCTGGAGCAGTTCTTC. Protein sequence: CASSQDLGPLPYNDQLEQFF. The chain employs TRBV4-2 and TRBJ2-1, with D unclear. The CDR3 is made up of 20 amino acids. The V gene lost 0 bases and the J gene lost 10 bases, with 31 bases spanning the gap. Germline V CDR1 and CDR2: LGHNA, YNFKEQ.

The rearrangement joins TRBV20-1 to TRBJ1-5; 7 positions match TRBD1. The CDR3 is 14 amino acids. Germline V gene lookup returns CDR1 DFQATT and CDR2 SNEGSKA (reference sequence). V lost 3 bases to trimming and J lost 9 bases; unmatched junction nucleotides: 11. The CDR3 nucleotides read TGCAGTGCTAGGTCGGGCAGGGGGTTCAGGCCCCAGCATTTT. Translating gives CSARSGRGFRPQHF.